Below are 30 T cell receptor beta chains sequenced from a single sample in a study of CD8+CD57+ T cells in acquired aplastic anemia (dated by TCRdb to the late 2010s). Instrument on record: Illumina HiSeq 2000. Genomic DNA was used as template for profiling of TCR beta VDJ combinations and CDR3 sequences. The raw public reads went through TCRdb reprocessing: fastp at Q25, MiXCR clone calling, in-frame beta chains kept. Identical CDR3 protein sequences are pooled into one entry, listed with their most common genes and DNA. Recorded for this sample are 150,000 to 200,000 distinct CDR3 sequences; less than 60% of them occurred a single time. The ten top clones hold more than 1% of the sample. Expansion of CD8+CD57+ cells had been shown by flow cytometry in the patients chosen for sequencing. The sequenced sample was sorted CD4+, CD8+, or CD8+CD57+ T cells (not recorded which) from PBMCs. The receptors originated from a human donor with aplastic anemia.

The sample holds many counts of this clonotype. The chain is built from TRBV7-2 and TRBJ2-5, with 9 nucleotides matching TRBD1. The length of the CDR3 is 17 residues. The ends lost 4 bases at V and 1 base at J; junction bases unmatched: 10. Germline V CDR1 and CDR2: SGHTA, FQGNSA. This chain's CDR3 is CASSYSDRGNFQETQYF. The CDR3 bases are TGTGCCAGCAGCTATTCGGACAGGGGAAATTTCCAAGAGACCCAGTACTTC.

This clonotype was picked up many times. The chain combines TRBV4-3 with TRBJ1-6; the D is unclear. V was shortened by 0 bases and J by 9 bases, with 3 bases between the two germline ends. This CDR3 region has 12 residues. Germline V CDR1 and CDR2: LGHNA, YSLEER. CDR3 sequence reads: CASSQEGSPLHF. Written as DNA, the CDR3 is TGCGCCAGCAGCCAAGAGGGTTCACCCCTCCACTTT.

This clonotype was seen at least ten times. CDR3 amino acids: CASETQAYSNQPQHF. The CDR3 DNA is TGTGCCAGTGAGACCCAAGCGTATAGCAATCAGCCCCAGCATTTT. The J gene is TRBJ1-5, the V gene TRBV19; no clear D gene. Germline CDR1 and CDR2: LNHDA and SQIVND (reference sequence). This CDR3 has 15 residues. V lost 8 bases and J lost 0, with 14 bases in between.

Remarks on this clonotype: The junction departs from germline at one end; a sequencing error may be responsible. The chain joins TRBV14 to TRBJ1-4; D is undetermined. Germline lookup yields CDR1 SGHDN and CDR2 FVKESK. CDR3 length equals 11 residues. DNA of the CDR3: TGTGCCGGCAGCCAAATACTGAAACTGTTTTTT. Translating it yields CAGSQILKLFF.

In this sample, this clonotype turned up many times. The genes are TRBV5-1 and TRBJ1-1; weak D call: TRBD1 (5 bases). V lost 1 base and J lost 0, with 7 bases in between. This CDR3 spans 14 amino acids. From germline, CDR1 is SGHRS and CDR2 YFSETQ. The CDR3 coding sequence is TGCGCCAGCAGCTTGACAGGTATGAACACTGAAGCTTTCTTT. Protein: CASSLTGMNTEAFF.

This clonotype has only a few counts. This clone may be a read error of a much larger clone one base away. CDR3 sequence (DNA): TGTGCCAGCATCCGATCCCCGGATAACTATGGCTACACCTTC. Protein product: CASIRSPDNYGYTF. This chain uses TRBV7-9 with TRBJ1-2; D remains unclear. Trimming pared 7 bases from V and 1 base from J, leaving 13 bases between. This CDR3 is built from 14 residues. The germline V gene has CDR1 SEHNR and CDR2 FQNEAQ (reference sequence).

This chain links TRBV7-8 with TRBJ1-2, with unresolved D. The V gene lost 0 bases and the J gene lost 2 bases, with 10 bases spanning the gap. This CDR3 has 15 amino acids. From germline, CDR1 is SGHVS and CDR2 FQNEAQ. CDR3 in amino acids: CASSLADRRNYGYTF. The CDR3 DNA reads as TGTGCCAGCAGCTTAGCTGACCGTCGAAACTATGGCTACACCTTC.

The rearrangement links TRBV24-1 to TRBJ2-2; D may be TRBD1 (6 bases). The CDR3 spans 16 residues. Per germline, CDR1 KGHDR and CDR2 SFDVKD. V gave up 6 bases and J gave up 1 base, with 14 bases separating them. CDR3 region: CATSYPDRGNTGELFF. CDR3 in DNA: TGTGCCACCAGTTACCCGGACAGAGGGAACACCGGGGAGCTGTTTTTT.

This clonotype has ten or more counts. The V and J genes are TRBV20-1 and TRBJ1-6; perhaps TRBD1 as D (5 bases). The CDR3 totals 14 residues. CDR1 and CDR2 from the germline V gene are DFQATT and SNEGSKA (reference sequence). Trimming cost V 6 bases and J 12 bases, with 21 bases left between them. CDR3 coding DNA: TGCAGTGCAGCCCAGGGAGGGAACCATAGACCCCTCCACTTT. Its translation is CSAAQGGNHRPLHF.

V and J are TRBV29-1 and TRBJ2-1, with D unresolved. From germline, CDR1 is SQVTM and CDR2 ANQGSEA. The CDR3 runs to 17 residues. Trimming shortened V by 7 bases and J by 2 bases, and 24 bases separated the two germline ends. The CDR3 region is CSGVISRLDLAYNEQFF. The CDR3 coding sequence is TGCAGCGGAGTAATCTCGAGGCTCGACCTGGCCTACAATGAGCAGTTCTTC.

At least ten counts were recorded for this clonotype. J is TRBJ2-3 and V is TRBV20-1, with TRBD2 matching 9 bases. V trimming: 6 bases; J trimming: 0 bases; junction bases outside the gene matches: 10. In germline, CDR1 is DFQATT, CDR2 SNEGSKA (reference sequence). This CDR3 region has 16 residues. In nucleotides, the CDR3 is TGCAGTGCCCTTCCCCCGGGACTAGCTAGCACAGATACGCAGTATTTT. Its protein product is CSALPPGLASTDTQYF.

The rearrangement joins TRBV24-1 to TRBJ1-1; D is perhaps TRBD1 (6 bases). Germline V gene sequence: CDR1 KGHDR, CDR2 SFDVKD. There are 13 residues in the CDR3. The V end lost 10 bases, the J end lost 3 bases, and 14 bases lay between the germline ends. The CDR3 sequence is CATEGRGDTEAFF. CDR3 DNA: TGTGCCACTGAGGGAAGGGGGGACACTGAAGCTTTCTTT.

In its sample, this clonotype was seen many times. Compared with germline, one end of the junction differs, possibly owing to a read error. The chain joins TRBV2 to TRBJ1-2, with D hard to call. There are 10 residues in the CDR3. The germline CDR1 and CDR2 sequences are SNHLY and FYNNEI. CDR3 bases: TGTGCCAGCAGTGAGGTCAGGCCCGACTTC. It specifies CASSEVRPDF.

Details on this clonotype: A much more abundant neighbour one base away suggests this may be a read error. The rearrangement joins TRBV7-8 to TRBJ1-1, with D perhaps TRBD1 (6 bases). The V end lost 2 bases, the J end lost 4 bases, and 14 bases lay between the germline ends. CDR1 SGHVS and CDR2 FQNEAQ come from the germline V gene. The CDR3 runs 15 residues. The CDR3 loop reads CASSLYNRESTEAFF. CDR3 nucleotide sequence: TGTGCCAGCAGCTTATATAACAGGGAGAGCACTGAAGCTTTCTTT.

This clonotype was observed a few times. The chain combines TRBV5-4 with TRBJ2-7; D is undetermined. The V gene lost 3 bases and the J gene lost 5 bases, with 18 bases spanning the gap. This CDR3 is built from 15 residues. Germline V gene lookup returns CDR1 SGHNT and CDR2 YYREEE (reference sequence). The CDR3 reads CASSYDGLGPDEQYF. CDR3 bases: TGTGCCAGCAGCTATGACGGCCTAGGGCCCGACGAGCAGTACTTC.

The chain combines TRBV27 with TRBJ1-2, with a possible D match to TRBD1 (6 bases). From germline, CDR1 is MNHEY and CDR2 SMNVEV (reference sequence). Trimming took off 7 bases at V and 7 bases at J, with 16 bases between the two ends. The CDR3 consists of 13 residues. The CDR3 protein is CASKLDRLGGYTF. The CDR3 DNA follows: TGTGCCAGCAAATTAGACAGGTTGGGTGGCTACACCTTC.

CDR3 loop: CASSGQGARDTQYF. CDR3 DNA sequence: TGTGCCAGCAGTGGACAGGGTGCCAGGGATACGCAGTATTTT. V and J are TRBV2 and TRBJ2-3; 7 bases agree with TRBD1. The germline gives CDR1 SNHLY, CDR2 FYNNEI. The CDR3 runs to 14 residues. The J segment lost 6 bases and the V segment lost 4 bases, leaving 7 bases of the junction unmatched.

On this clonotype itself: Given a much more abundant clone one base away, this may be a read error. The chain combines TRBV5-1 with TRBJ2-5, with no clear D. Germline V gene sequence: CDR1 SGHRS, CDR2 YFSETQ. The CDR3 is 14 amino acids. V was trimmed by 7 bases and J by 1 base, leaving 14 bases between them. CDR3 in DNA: TGCGCCAGCGGCCCTACTACCTCCCAAGAGACCCAGTACTTC. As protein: CASGPTTSQETQYF.

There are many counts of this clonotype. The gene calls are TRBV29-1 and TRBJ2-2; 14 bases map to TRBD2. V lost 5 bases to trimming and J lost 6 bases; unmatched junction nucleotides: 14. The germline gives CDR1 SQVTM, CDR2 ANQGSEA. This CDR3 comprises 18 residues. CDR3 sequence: CSVRGTSGGRLEAGELFF. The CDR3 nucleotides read TGCAGCGTTCGAGGGACTAGCGGGGGCCGCCTTGAGGCCGGGGAGCTGTTTTTT.

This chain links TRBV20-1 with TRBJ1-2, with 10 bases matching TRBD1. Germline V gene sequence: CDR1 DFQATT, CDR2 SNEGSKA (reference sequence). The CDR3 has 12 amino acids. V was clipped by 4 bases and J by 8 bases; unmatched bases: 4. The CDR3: CSAIDRGRGYTF. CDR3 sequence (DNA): TGCAGTGCTATTGACAGGGGGCGAGGCTACACCTTC.

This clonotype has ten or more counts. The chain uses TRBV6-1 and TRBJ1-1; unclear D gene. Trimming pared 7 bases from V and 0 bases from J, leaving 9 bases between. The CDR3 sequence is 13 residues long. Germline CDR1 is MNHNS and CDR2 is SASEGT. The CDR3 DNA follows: TGTGCCAGCAACGGGCTTATGAACACTGAAGCTTTCTTT. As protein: CASNGLMNTEAFF.

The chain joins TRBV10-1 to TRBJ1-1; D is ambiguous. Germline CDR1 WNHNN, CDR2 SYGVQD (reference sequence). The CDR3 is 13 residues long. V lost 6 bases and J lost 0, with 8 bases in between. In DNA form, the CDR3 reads TGCGCCAGCAGATCACGGTTGAACACTGAAGCTTTCTTT. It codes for CASRSRLNTEAFF.

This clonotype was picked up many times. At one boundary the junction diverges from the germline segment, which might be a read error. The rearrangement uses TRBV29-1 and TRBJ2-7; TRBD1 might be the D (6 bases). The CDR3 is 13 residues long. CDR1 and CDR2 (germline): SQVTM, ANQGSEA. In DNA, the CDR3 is TGCAGCGTTCGTGTGACAGGCGGCTACGAGCAGTGCTTC. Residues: CSVRVTGGYEQCF.

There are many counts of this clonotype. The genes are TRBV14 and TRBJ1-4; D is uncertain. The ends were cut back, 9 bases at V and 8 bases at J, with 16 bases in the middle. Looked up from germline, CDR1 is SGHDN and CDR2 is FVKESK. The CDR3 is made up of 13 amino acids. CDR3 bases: TGTGCCAGTGGGCCCGGAGCGGGAGAAAAACTGTTTTTT. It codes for CASGPGAGEKLFF.

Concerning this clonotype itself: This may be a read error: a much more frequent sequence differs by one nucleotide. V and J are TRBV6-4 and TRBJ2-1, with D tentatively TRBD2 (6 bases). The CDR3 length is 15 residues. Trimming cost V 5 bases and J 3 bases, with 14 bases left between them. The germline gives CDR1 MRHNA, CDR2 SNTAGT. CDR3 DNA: TGTGCCAGCAGTCACAGGAGGGGCGACTACAATGAGCAGTTCTTC. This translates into CASSHRRGDYNEQFF.

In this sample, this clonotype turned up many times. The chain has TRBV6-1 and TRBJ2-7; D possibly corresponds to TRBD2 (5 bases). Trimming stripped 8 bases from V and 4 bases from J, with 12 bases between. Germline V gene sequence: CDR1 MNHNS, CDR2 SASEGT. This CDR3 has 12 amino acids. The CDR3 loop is CASEGYTYEQYF. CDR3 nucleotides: TGTGCCAGCGAGGGTTACACATACGAGCAGTACTTC.

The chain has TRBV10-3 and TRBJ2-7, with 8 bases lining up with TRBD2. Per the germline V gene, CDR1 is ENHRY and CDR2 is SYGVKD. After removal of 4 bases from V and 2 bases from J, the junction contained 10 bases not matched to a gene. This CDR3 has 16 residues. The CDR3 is CAISGGRGVGTYEQYF. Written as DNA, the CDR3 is TGTGCCATCAGTGGGGGGCGGGGGGTTGGGACCTACGAGCAGTACTTC.

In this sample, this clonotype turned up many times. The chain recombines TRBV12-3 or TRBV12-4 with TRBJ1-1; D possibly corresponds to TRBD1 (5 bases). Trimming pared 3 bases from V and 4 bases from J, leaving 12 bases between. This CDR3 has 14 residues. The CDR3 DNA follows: TGTGCCAGCAGTTTTACGGGGGAGGCCACTGAAGCTTTCTTT. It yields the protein CASSFTGEATEAFF.

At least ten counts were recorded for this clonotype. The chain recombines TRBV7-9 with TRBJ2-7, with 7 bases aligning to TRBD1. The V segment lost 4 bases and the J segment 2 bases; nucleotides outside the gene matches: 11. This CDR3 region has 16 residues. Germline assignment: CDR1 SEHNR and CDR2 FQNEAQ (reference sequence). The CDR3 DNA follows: TGTGCCAGCAGCTCCCGGACAGGTGTCACTCCCTACGAGCAGTACTTC. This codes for CASSSRTGVTPYEQYF. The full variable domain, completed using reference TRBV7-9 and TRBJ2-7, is DTGVSQNPRHKITKRGQNVTFRCDPISEHNRLYWYRQTLGQGPEFLTYFQNEAQLEKSRLLSDRFSAERPKGSFSTLEIQRTEQGDSAMYLCASSSRTGVTPYEQYFGPGTRLTVT.

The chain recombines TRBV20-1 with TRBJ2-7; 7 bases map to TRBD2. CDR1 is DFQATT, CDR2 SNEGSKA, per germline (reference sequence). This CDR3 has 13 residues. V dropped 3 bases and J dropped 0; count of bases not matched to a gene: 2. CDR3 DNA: TGCAGTGCTAGGGGGGGGAGCTCCTACGAGCAGTACTTC. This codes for CSARGGSSYEQYF.